The rows below give T cell receptor beta chains drawn from one sample of a study of OX40 agonist ivuxolimab in advanced cancers. TCRdb's table, derived via immunoSEQ multiplex PCR, lists solely in-frame clones and lacks some. The sample holds 35,000 to 50,000 clones, approximately 86% seen once. This sample comprised CD4+ or CD8+ T cells sorted from blood, obtained in a trial of the OX40 agonist ivuxolimab. All receptors derive from an adult with an advanced solid tumor such as melanoma, head and neck, liver or kidney cancer. CDR3s include the opening cysteine and the closing phenylalanine or tryptophan. The D gene is left open where the match is weak. Not every row has a clone size; where given, it reads once, few, many or a size class.

>TRBD1|15|.|TRBV4-1|TRBJ1-2
CASSQDLDRGTGYTF
TGCGCCAGCAGCCAAGACCTCGACAGGGGCACGGGCTACACCTTC
>.|14|.|TRBV6-5|TRBJ2-1
CASSYSILGNEQFF
TGTGCCAGCAGTTACTCGATATTAGGTAATGAGCAGTTCTTC
>.|14|.|TRBV2|TRBJ2-7
CASRWAQRSYEQYF
TGTGCCAGCAGATGGGCCCAACGGAGCTACGAGCAGTACTTC
>.|14|.|TRBV7-9|TRBJ1-4
CASSPWTVNEKLFF
TGTGCCAGCAGCCCTTGGACAGTTAATGAAAAACTGTTTTTT
>.|10|.|TRBV6-5|TRBJ2-7
CASSLGDQYF
TGTGCCAGCTCCCTCGGGGATCAGTACTTC
>.|12|.|TRBV27|TRBJ2-1
CASSLTGAEQFF
TGTGCCAGCAGTTTAACGGGGGCTGAGCAGTTCTTC
>TRBD1|15|.|TRBV6-5|TRBJ2-7
CASSYGDGTVYEQYF
TGTGCCAGCAGTTACGGAGACGGGACAGTCTACGAGCAGTACTTC
>TRBD1|16|.|TRBV5-5|TRBJ1-1
CASSPGQALMNTEAFF
TGTGCCAGCAGTCCCGGACAGGCCCTAATGAACACTGAAGCTTTCTTT
>.|18|.|TRBV7-2|TRBJ2-1
CASSLISGGAPLDNEQFF
TGTGCCAGCAGCTTGATTAGTGGGGGGGCCCCCCTTGACAATGAGCAGTTCTTC
>TRBD2|17|.|TRBV4-1|TRBJ2-3
CASSQEWGGTYTDTQYF
TGCGCCAGCAGCCAAGAGTGGGGGGGAACTTACACAGATACGCAGTATTTT
>.|16|.|TRBV7-8|TRBJ1-4
CASSIQGLGTNEKLFF
TGTGCCAGCAGCATCCAGGGGCTTGGAACTAATGAAAAACTGTTTTTT
>.|15|.|TRBV27|TRBJ2-1
CASSLPGGRVNEQFF
TGTGCCAGCAGTCTTCCAGGGGGGCGCGTCAATGAGCAGTTCTTC
>.|14|.|TRBV27|TRBJ1-5
CASSLATGNQPQHF
TGTGCCAGCAGTTTGGCAACAGGCAATCAGCCCCAGCATTTT
>TRBD1|15|.|TRBV6-1|TRBJ1-2
CASSTGVGGGNGYTF
TGTGCCAGCAGCACAGGGGTAGGTGGTGGGAATGGCTACACCTTC
>TRBD2|14|.|TRBV29-1|TRBJ2-3
CSVEKRGGSDTQYF
TGCAGCGTTGAAAAGCGGGGGGGATCAGATACGCAGTATTTT
>.|14|.|TRBV19|TRBJ2-7
CASTPRDGHYEQYF
TGTGCCAGTACCCCCCGGGACGGGCACTACGAGCAGTACTTC
>.|12|.|TRBV5-6|TRBJ1-2
CASSLFGDGYTF
TGTGCCAGCAGCTTGTTTGGGGATGGCTACACCTTC
>TRBD2|16|.|TRBV9|TRBJ2-1
CASSVVSSGGLNEQFF
TGTGCCAGCAGCGTAGTATCTAGCGGGGGGCTGAATGAGCAGTTCTTC
>.|13|.|TRBV11-2|TRBJ2-5
CASGYRVQETQYF
TGTGCCAGCGGCTATCGAGTACAAGAGACCCAGTACTTC
>TRBD1|14|.|TRBV13|TRBJ2-7
CASSRTGLSYEQYF
TGTGCCAGCAGCCGGACAGGCCTCTCCTACGAGCAGTACTTC
>.|17|.|TRBV5-6|TRBJ2-1
CASSLTPEWGRDNEQFF
TGTGCCAGCAGCCTTACTCCCGAGTGGGGGCGAGACAATGAGCAGTTCTTC
>.|15|.|TRBV6-5|TRBJ2-3
CASSKLVGQTDTQYF
TGTGCCAGCAGTAAACTAGTGGGGCAAACAGATACGCAGTATTTT
>.|13|.|TRBV28|TRBJ2-5
CASCPVISETQYF
TGTGCCAGCTGTCCTGTAATTTCGGAGACCCAGTACTTC
>TRBD1|16|.|TRBV4-3|TRBJ1-5
CASSQDRGGGHQPQHF
TGCGCCAGCAGCCAGGACAGGGGGGGAGGGCATCAGCCCCAGCATTTT
>.|15|.|TRBV7-9|TRBJ2-7
CASSFRTVGLYEQYF
TGTGCCAGCAGCTTCCGGACAGTCGGGTTGTACGAGCAGTACTTC
>TRBD2|14|.|TRBV6-5|TRBJ2-7
CASSYGLVEYEQYF
TGTGCCAGCAGCTACGGACTAGTTGAGTACGAGCAGTACTTC
>.|15|.|TRBV13|TRBJ1-3
CASSLDGASGNTIYF
TGTGCCAGCAGCTTAGACGGGGCCTCTGGAAACACCATATATTTT
>TRBD1|13|.|TRBV5-4|TRBJ2-7
CASSSDRGYEQYF
TGTGCCAGCAGCTCGGACAGGGGCTACGAGCAGTACTTC
>.|12|.|TRBV6-5|TRBJ2-1
CASSLAGNEQFF
TGTGCCAGCAGCCTGGCCGGGAATGAGCAGTTCTTC
>.|13|.|TRBV6-1|TRBJ2-7
CASRTPGSYEQYF
TGTGCCAGCAGGACTCCGGGATCCTACGAGCAGTACTTC
>.|13|.|TRBV6-4|TRBJ1-1
CASSDTGSTEAFF
TGTGCCAGCAGTGATACGGGGAGCACTGAAGCTTTCTTT
>.|11|.|TRBV2|TRBJ2-1
CASRGENEQFF
TGTGCCAGCAGGGGGGAAAATGAGCAGTTCTTC
>.|13|.|TRBV21-1|TRBJ2-3
CASSKGATDTQYF
TGTGCCAGCAGCAAAGGGGCCACAGATACGCAGTATTTT
>.|15|.|TRBV2|TRBJ1-4
CASSEAWGANEKLFF
TGTGCCAGCAGTGAAGCGTGGGGGGCTAATGAAAAACTGTTTTTT
>.|17|once|TRBV11-2|TRBJ1-4
CASSPGDTTPTNEKLFF
TGTGCCAGCAGCCCAGGGGACACTACTCCAACTAATGAAAAACTGTTTTTT
>.|13|.|TRBV6-4|TRBJ2-7
CASTRQGVHEQYF
TGTGCCAGCACGCGGCAGGGTGTCCACGAGCAGTACTTC
>TRBD1|14|.|TRBV13|TRBJ2-7
CASSARTGPYEQYF
TGTGCCAGCAGCGCCCGGACAGGACCTTACGAGCAGTACTTC
>TRBD1|14|.|TRBV7-9|TRBJ2-5
CASSSTGGVETQYF
TGTGCCAGCAGCTCGACAGGGGGCGTTGAGACCCAGTACTTC
>.|14|.|TRBV6-5|TRBJ2-7
CASSSGTGGYEQYF
TGTGCCAGCAGTTCCGGGACCGGCGGCTACGAGCAGTACTTC
>.|12|once|TRBV5-5|TRBJ2-7
CASSFGDYEQYF
TGTGCCAGCAGCTTTGGGGACTACGAGCAGTACTTC
>.|16|.|TRBV2|TRBJ2-3
CASSELLGGPADTQYF
TGTGCCAGCAGTGAACTACTGGGGGGGCCGGCAGATACGCAGTATTTT